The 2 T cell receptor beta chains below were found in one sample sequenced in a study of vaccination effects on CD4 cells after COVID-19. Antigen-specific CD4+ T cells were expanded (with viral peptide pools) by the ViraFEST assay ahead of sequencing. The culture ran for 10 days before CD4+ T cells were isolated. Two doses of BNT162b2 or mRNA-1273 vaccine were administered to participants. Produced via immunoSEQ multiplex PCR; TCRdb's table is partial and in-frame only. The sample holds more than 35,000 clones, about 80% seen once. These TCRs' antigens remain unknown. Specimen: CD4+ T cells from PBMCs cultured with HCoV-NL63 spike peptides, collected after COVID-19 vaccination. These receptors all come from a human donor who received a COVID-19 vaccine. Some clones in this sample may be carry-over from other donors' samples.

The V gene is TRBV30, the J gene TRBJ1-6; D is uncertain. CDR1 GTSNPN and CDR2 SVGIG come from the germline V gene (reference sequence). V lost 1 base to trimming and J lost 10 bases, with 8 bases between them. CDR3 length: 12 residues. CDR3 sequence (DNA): TGTGCCTGGAGTGGGTCAGCCTCACCCCTCCACTTT. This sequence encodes CAWSGSASPLHF.

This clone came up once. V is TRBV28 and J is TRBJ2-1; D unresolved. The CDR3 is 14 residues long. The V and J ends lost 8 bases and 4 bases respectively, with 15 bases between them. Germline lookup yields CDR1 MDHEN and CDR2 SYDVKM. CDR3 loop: CASLGSKGYNEQFF. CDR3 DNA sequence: TGTGCCAGCCTGGGCTCTAAAGGGTACAATGAGCAGTTCTTC.